This TCR beta chain was identified in a study of cytomegalovirus exposure and HLA in healthy donors. CDR3 length: 13 amino acids. Trimming cost V 3 bases and J 6 bases, with 13 bases left between them. CDR1 and CDR2 from the germline V gene are SGDLS and YYNGEE. This PCR relied on a set of 60 Vbeta primers and 13 Jbeta primers. Measured with immunoSEQ multiplex PCR; TCRdb has only the in-frame clones, and not every one. The table shows some 96,000 clones, with less than 85% occurring only once. Sequenced input: PBMCs. The sequence was collected from a woman aged 60-70 years in good health and CMV-seropositive. The chain is built from TRBV9 and TRBJ2-7; no clear D gene. CDR3 sequence (DNA): TGTGCCAGCAGCGCCTACCAAAGTTCCGAGCAGTACTTC. Protein sequence: CASSAYQSSEQYF.